The sequence of this TCR beta chain was determined in a study of blood T cell repertoires in COVID-19. Study context: The samples span acute and convalescent COVID-19 from the United States, Italy and Spain.

Using immunoSEQ multiplex PCR, the repertoire was profiled, and TCRdb retains in-frame clones only, with some absent. The sample shows over 250,000 clones, 88% of them seen only once. V lost 7 bases, J lost 3 bases, and 15 bases lay in between. This CDR3 region has 14 residues. Germline V CDR1 and CDR2: MNHEY, SMNVEV (reference sequence). Sample: PBMCs or T cells enriched from blood (not recorded which). The genes are TRBV27 and TRBJ1-1; TRBD1 might be the D (6 bases). The receptor was derived from a woman between 45 and 65 years old who had recovered from COVID-19. CDR3 in amino acids: CASTPDRFYTEAFF. As DNA, the CDR3 is TGTGCCAGCACCCCTGACAGGTTTTACACTGAAGCTTTCTTT.